This entry features one T cell receptor beta chain sequence. Its cognate antigen has yet to be identified. Qualities for individual bases were not recorded, and no much larger clone is one base off. Receptor libraries were prepared by the immunoSEQ multiplex PCR assay. For the multiplex PCR, a mixture combining 60 forward primers for TCR Vbeta segments and 13 reverse primers for TCR Jbeta segments was used. The CDR3 region of rearranged TCR beta genes was amplified from genomic DNA with a multiplex PCR assay. On the Illumina HiSeq System, the amplified TCR beta libraries were sequenced as 87-base-pair reads. The study's own analysis went as follows. Across the 670 or so repertoires, a later analysis counted some 80 million unique TCR beta chains, some 11 million of which were shared by at least two donors. A nearest-neighbor algorithm error-corrected the raw reads and collapsed the reads into unique sequences, merging closely related sequences to remove PCR and sequencing errors. CDR3 sequences were aligned to IMGT reference sequences to assign V, D and J gene segments. For a sequence to be retained, a match of at least six nucleotides to both a V gene segment and a J gene segment was required. Rearrangements were called productive when the CDR3 lacked stop codons and stayed in frame with V and J; all others were non-productive. Following IMGT convention, CDR3 was defined as the stretch from the second conserved V-encoded cysteine to the conserved J-encoded phenylalanine. In an earlier analysis of around 640 of the donors, sequences lacking an unambiguous match to a single V gene segment were excluded. An earlier analysis of approximately 590 of the donors classified V segments as functional when productive rearrangements were above 56.7% and as segregating when the standard deviation between donors was above 5%. A statistical classification framework was developed to diagnose cytomegalovirus status using the catalog of TCR beta chain sequences. In a later analysis, V and J genes were assigned by comparing TCR nucleotide sequences against IMGT/GENE-DB human TR gene sequences. Using the TCRdist pipeline, a later analysis assigned CDR3 sequences along with most-parsimonious VDJ recombination scenarios. A later analysis defined each TCR beta chain by its CDR3 amino acid sequence plus V-gene family, and excluded reads lacking a unique V-gene family. To address suspected cross-contamination and a sequencing artifact, a later analysis removed around 590 highly shared, low-generation-probability nucleotide sequences. In a later analysis, a clonal expansion index was calculated for each public chain from normalized within-repertoire ranks of inferred template counts. In a later analysis, generation probabilities were computed using a VDJ recombination model fitted to out-of-frame rearrangements, and the results were checked against IGoR. A later analysis scored TCR-TCR, TCR-HLA and TCR-CMV co-occurrence with hypergeometric tests, applying a repertoire-size bias correction to TCR pairs. False discovery rates were estimated in a later analysis by permuting HLA or CMV assignments 20 times. In a later analysis, co-occurring TCRs were grouped with DBSCAN, and TCRdist sequence similarity was added when clustering was performed within HLA-allele-positive subsets. For co-occurrence clustering, repertoires with fewer than 30,000 or more than 120,000 public chains were excluded, along with five or six repertoires with anomalous nucleotide sharing. TCRdb mirrors the immuneACCESS table, restricted to in-frame sequences. Some clones are absent from its copies; in checked studies, under half trace to an unresolved V gene, and the reason for the others is unknown. D and trimming were read from the DNA, whereas the V and J calls and clone size are those reported in that table. The sample profile shows fewer than 250,000 clones; 60% to 80% of them were found once. Approximately 3.1% of the sample is taken by the ten largest.

This record belongs to a study of cytomegalovirus exposure and HLA in healthy donors (dated by TCRdb to 2016 to 2017). At the level of the whole study: According to an earlier analysis of around 600 of the donors, about 179 million T cells yielded 90 million to 140 million unique TCR beta sequences and 276 Gb of sequence data. An early release that covered about 600 HLA-typed donors contained approximately 300 gigabases of sequencing data and some 87 million unique TCR sequences. Of the 350 to 450 genotyped donors, 80% to 90% were placed in the genetic ancestry cluster associated with self-reported Caucasian donors. The study was designed to test whether signatures of past pathogen exposure could be identified by cataloging public T cell receptors. The study profiled the T cell repertoires of about 720 subjects by immunosequencing and related them to cytomegalovirus serostatus. Along with the approximately 700-subject first cohort, a separate validation cohort of over 90 different subjects was used. To predict cytomegalovirus infection status, the study brought together high-throughput TCR immunosequencing, statistical association of individual TCRs with disease status, and machine learning. A later analysis re-examined previously published TCR beta repertoires from just over 650 donors and added high-resolution HLA genotyping to investigate patterns of TCR occurrence. The later analysis used no new phenotypic data to find candidate immune exposures, relying instead on TCR beta sequences and their occurrence across donors. An earlier analysis of fewer than 750 of the donors used high-throughput TCR beta sequencing to judge whether each TCR beta V gene segment behaved as functional or pseudogenic. Donor age, sex, ethnicity and CMV serostatus were compiled alongside the repertoire data. Genome-wide SNP genotypes for about three fifths of the 666 donors were used in a later genetic analysis, which treated that subset as a discovery cohort. All discovery cohort repertoires had been generated on a single sequencing platform. Both class I and class II loci were covered by HLA typing, at four-digit resolution. Typing coverage varied by locus: 629-630 donors for A, B, C, DRB1 and DQB1; roughly 560 for DQA1; about 600 for DPA1; approximately 450 for DPB1. Five DR-DQ haplotypes were treated as single units for association and clustering because of strong linkage in the cohort. On average, over 200,000 unique TCR beta nucleotide sequences were sequenced per donor among 398 genotyped donors of the cohort, with 15% to 20% of those sequences being non-productive. Study-level results and caveats: According to a later analysis, parvovirus B19, influenza, CMV and Epstein-Barr virus appeared linked to several top co-occurrence clusters. A later analysis found that most CMV-associated TCR beta chains appeared HLA-restricted, with HLA associations seemingly driven largely by CMV exposure. A group of highly shared sequence variants was considered likely to be a technical artifact of the sequencing pipeline. Correlated functional status among segregating V segments might reflect linkage disequilibrium, but an unknown experimental factor could not be ruled out. Specific HLA alleles were associated with about 17,000 TCR beta sequences at a false discovery rate of 0.05 in a later analysis. Roughly uniform sequencing depth across donors was assumed in presence/absence analyses, although this assumption may not hold. An earlier analysis of 587 of the donors showed that most TCR beta V segments appeared in productive rearrangements either about 87% or about 30% of the time, which broadly matched IMGT annotations. In a later genetic analysis, fewer N-insertions in productive TCRs were reported among donors in an Asian-associated ancestry cluster than the roughly 640-donor mean. In this cohort, only TCR beta chains were sequenced, and detectable features were limited by the absence of alpha or paired-chain data. The study gave a list of 150 to 200 TCR beta chains associated with cytomegalovirus. In a later analysis, HLA-associated TCR beta chains showed more clonal expansion and lower generation probabilities than non-associated chains that were equally common. The classifier was reported to diagnose cytomegalovirus status with high specificity and sensitivity in both the original and validation cohorts. In vitro tests confirmed that a few of the cytomegalovirus-associated TCR beta chains recognize cytomegalovirus antigens. The earlier analysis of 587 of the donors excluded around 17 rarely observed V segments, including chromosome 9 orphons, because counts were too low. An association between a missense DCLRE1C variant and V-gene and J-gene trimming of TCR beta chains was found in a later genetic analysis and replicated in an independent cohort. Some IMGT-functional V segments, including TRBV6-2 and TRBV6-3, could not be distinguished by the 87-base-pair reads and were therefore excluded. Because HLA typing was unavailable for some donors at each locus, only the typed subset was used in association tests. Strong co-occurrence of HLA alleles, especially DR and DQ, made assigning TCR associations to individual alleles difficult. The authors suggested that the approach could potentially be extended to other disease states and immunological phenotypes. A later analysis found that TCR association rates varied across HLA loci, with DRB1 alleles showing the most associated TCRs and HLA-C alleles the fewest. Most TCR sequences were seen in very few donors, while some public TCRs were found in many individuals. For the cohort, immune exposure information was limited to CMV serostatus. A further reported finding was that TCR beta sequences accurately predicted the HLA-A and HLA-B alleles for most subjects in the first cohort.

The cohort was made up of 500 to 800 healthy bone marrow donors. At the time of sampling, all cohort members were nominally healthy, though unrecorded immune exposures were likely present. The donor tested CMV seropositive, placing the donor among the roughly 270 seropositive members of the cohort. A peripheral blood sample was provided by each donor, and peripheral blood mononuclear cells were used for TCR beta sequencing. The Qiagen DNeasy Blood Extraction Kit was used to extract genomic DNA from the blood cell samples. CDR1 and CDR2 (SGHNT, YYREEE) derive from the germline V gene (reference sequence). The CDR3 spans 13 residues, from the cysteine through the phenylalanine. Here the CDR3 DNA is all that survives: 39 bases in frame from base 1. The junction shows trimming of 3 bases on V and 4 bases on J, plus 8 bases between the germline ends.

The rearrangement joined TRBV5-4 to TRBJ2-1, and perhaps TRBD2 as D gene, on 5 matching bases. The sequenced material came from PBMCs. This TCR was recovered from a woman aged 30 to 39 in good health and CMV-seropositive. The sequenced DNA is TGTGCCAGCAGCTCAAGGACTTACAATGAGCAGTTCTTC. This encodes CASSSRTYNEQFF.